What follows is one TCR beta chain and its context. The sample comes from a study of T cell responses to AZD1222 COVID-19 vaccine. On the study more broadly: Researchers grouped second doses given at about 4 or about 12 weeks into one pool.

Clones were read by immunoSEQ multiplex PCR, and TCRdb kept only the in-frame ones, dropping some. The table lists 120,000 or so clones, about 88% of them singletons. The CDR3 is 16 residues long. V shed 5 bases and J shed 3 bases, with 14 bases lying between them. Germline CDR1 reads MNHEY; CDR2 reads SMNVEV (reference sequence). The chain uses TRBV27 and TRBJ1-6; TRBD1 might be the D (6 bases). Specimen: peripheral blood, collected on day 0 of AZD1222 vaccination. This receptor was obtained from an adult in good health. The CDR3 region has the DNA TGTGCCAGCAGTCCAGGGGTCGGGAACTATAATTCACCCCTCCACTTT. This codes for CASSPGVGNYNSPLHF.